This is a list of T cell receptor beta chains from one sample in a study of blood T cell repertoires in COVID-19. Clones were read by immunoSEQ multiplex PCR, and TCRdb kept only the in-frame ones, dropping some. The sample lists roughly 240,000 clones, 86% occurring once. The sample comprised peripheral blood. Receptors originate from a man younger than 30 with active or convalescent COVID-19. The CDR3 runs from the conserved cysteine through the conserved F or W. The D gene is left open where the match is weak. For some rows the clone size is stated as once, few or many, or as a class when expanded; others skip it.

V gene,J gene,D gene,clone size,CDR3 DNA,CDR3 protein
TRBV12-3/TRBV12-4,TRBJ2-7,-,-,TGTGCCAGCAGTCAGAGGGAGAACTACGAGCAGTACTTC,CASSQRENYEQYF
TRBV19,TRBJ1-2,-,-,TGTGCCAGTAGTCCCGGGGTATCGGCAGCTAACTATGGCTACACCTTC,CASSPGVSAANYGYTF
TRBV10-3,TRBJ2-3,-,-,TGTGCCATCAGAACCCGGGGAGGACGTGTCACAGATACGCAGTATTTT,CAIRTRGGRVTDTQYF
TRBV19,TRBJ2-3,TRBD2,-,TGTGCCAGTAGTCCCCAGCGGGACCGCACAGATACGCAGTATTTT,CASSPQRDRTDTQYF
TRBV6-5,TRBJ1-1,TRBD1,few,TGTGCCAGCGAGGCAGGGACAGGAGTTGAAGCTTTCTTT,CASEAGTGVEAFF
TRBV6-6,TRBJ2-7,-,-,TGTGCCAGCAGCTCGGACTGGAAGGTGTTCTTC,CASSSDWKVFF
TRBV5-1,TRBJ2-5,TRBD2,-,TGCGCCAGCACCGGACTAGTTCAAGAGACCCAGTACTTC,CASTGLVQETQYF
TRBV28,TRBJ1-4,-,-,TGTGCCAGCAGACCAGGGAGGACTAATGAAAAACTGTTTTTT,CASRPGRTNEKLFF
TRBV18,TRBJ2-2,-,-,TGTGCCAGCTCACCCGCCGGACAGAACACCGGGGAGCTGTTTTTT,CASSPAGQNTGELFF
TRBV6-1,TRBJ1-4,-,-,TGTGCCAGCTGTGACAGAAATGAAAAACTGTTTTTT,CASCDRNEKLFF
TRBV7-9,TRBJ1-6,-,-,TGTGCCAGCAGCTTAGAAACCCAGGGTTCACCCCTCCACTTT,CASSLETQGSPLHF
TRBV2,TRBJ2-3,TRBD2,-,TGTGCCAGCAGGGGGACTAGCAGCACAGATACGCAGTATTTT,CASRGTSSTDTQYF
TRBV9,TRBJ1-3,-,-,TGTGCCAGCAGCCCACGACCCCTTGAAGGGGACACCATATATTTT,CASSPRPLEGDTIYF
TRBV5-6,TRBJ1-1,-,-,TGTGCCAGCAGCTCCCCAAAAACAGGGAACACTGAAGCTTTCTTT,CASSSPKTGNTEAFF
TRBV11-2,TRBJ2-1,-,-,TGTGCCAGCAGTTCAGGGGGAGGTGAGCAGTTCTTC,CASSSGGGEQFF
TRBV19,TRBJ1-1,-,-,TGTGCCAGTACCAGTCCCAGTGAAGCTTTCTTT,CASTSPSEAFF
TRBV3-1/TRBV3-2,TRBJ2-1,TRBD2,-,TGTGCCAGCAGCCCCCGGGGGACTAGCGGAACCAATGAGCAGTTCTTC,CASSPRGTSGTNEQFF
TRBV7-2,TRBJ2-7,-,-,TGTGCCAGCAGCTTCGGCGGGACGGCCTACGAGCAGTACTTC,CASSFGGTAYEQYF
TRBV15,TRBJ2-7,-,-,TGTGCCACCAGCAGGACTAACACCTACGAGCAGTACTTC,CATSRTNTYEQYF
TRBV7-9,TRBJ2-1,-,-,TGTGCCAGCAGCATCGGACAGTTAAATGAGCAGTTCTTC,CASSIGQLNEQFF